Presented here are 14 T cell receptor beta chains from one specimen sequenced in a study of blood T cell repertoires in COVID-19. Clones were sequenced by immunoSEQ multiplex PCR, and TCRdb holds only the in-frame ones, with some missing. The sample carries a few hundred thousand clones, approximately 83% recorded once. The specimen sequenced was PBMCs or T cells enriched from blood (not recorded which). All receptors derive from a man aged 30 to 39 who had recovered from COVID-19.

CDR3 residues: CASSQDCQGAATNEKLFF. CDR3 sequence (DNA): TGTGCCAGCAGCCAAGATTGTCAGGGGGCGGCAACTAATGAAAAACTGTTTTTT. The chain uses TRBV3-1 (or the pseudogene TRBV3-2) and TRBJ1-4; TRBD1 matches at 8 bases. The CDR3 runs 18 residues. V shed 0 bases and J 0 bases; nucleotides not matched to a gene: 6. The germline CDR1 and CDR2 sequences are LGHDT and YNNKEL (reference sequence).

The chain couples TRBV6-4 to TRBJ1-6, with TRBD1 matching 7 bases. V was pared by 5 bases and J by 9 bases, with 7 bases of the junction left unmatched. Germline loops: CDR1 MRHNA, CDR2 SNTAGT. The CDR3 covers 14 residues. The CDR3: CASSNRGEGSPLHF. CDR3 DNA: TGTGCCAGCAGTAACAGGGGAGAAGGTTCACCCCTCCACTTT.

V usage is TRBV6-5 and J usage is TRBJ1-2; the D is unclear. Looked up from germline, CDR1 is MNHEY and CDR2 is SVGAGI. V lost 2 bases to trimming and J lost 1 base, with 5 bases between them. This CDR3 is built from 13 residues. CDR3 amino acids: CASSYEINYGYTF. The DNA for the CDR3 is TGTGCCAGCAGTTACGAGATTAACTATGGCTACACCTTC.

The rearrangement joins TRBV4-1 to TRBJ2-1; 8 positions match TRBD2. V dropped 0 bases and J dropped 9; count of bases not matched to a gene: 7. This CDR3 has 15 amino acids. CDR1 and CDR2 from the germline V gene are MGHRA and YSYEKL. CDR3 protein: CASSQESGGPVEQFF. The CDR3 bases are TGCGCCAGCAGCCAAGAGTCGGGGGGGCCAGTTGAGCAGTTCTTC.

The CDR3 DNA sequence: TGTGCCAGCAAAGCAGCGAATTTAGAGGGTTCACCCCTCCACTTT. Its protein product is CASKAANLEGSPLHF. This sequence joins TRBV6-5 and TRBJ1-6; D is undetermined. CDR1 and CDR2 from the germline V gene are MNHEY and SVGAGI. CDR3 length: 15 amino acids. V lost 7 bases and J lost 9, with 19 bases in between.

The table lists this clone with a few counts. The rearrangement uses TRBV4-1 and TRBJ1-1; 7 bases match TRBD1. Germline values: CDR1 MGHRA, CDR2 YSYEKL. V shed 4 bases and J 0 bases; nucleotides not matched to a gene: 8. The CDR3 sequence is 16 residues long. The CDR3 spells CASSPRDSLLNTEAFF. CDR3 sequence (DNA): TGCGCCAGCAGCCCCCGGGACAGCCTTCTGAACACTGAAGCTTTCTTT.

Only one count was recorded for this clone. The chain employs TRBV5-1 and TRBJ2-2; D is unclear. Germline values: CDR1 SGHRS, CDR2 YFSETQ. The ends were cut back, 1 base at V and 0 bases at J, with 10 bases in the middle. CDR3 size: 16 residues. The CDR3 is CASSLYTASNTGELFF. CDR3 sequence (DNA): TGCGCCAGCAGCTTGTATACTGCCTCGAACACCGGGGAGCTGTTTTTT.

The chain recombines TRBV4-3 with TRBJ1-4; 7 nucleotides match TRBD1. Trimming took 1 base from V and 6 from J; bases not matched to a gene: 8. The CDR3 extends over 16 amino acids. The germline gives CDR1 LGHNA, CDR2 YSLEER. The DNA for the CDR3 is TGCGCCAGCAGCCAAGGCTATGGACAGGCGTATGAAAAACTGTTTTTT. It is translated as CASSQGYGQAYEKLFF.

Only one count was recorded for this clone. CDR3 sequence reads: CAWSVQKGVPEAFF. The CDR3 nucleotides are TGTGCCTGGAGTGTACAGAAGGGGGTTCCTGAAGCTTTCTTT. The V call is TRBV30, the J call TRBJ1-1; weak D call: TRBD1 (6 bases). Trimming took off 0 bases at V and 6 bases at J, with 14 bases between the two ends. Germline assignment: CDR1 GTSNPN and CDR2 SVGIG (reference sequence). The CDR3 is made up of 14 amino acids.

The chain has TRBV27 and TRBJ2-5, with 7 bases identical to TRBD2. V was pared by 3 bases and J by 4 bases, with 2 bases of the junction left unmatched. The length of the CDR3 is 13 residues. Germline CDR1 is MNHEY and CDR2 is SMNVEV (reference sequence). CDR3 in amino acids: CASSFWGGETQYF. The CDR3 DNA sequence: TGTGCCAGCAGTTTTTGGGGGGGAGAGACCCAGTACTTC.

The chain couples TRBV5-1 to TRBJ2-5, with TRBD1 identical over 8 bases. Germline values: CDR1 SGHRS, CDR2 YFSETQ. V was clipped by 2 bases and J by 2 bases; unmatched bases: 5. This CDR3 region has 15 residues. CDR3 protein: CASSFRQGAQETQYF. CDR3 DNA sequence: TGCGCCAGCAGCTTTAGGCAGGGGGCACAAGAGACCCAGTACTTC.

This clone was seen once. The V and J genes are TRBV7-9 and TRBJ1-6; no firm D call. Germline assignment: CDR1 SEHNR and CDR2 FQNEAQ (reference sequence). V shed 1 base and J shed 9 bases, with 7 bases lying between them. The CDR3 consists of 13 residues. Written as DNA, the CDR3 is TGTGCCAGCAGCTTAGACTTCATTTCACCCCTCCACTTT. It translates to CASSLDFISPLHF.

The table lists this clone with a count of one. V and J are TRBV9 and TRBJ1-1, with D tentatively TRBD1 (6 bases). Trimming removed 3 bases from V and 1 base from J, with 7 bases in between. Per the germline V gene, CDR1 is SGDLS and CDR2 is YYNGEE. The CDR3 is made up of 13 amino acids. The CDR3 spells CASSETGNTEAFF. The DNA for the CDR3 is TGTGCCAGCAGCGAGACAGGGAACACTGAAGCTTTCTTT.

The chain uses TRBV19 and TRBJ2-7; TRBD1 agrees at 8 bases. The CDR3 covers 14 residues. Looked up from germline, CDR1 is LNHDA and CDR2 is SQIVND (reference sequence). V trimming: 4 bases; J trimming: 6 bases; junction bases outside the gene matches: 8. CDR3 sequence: CASSTGQGLGEQYF. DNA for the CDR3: TGTGCCAGTAGTACCGGACAGGGTTTAGGCGAGCAGTACTTC.